The 11 T cell receptor beta chains presented below share a single source sample, sequenced in a study of blood T cell repertoires in COVID-19. TCRdb's table, derived via immunoSEQ multiplex PCR, lists solely in-frame clones and lacks some. The repertoire holds 300,000 to 350,000 clones, with nearly 90% as singletons. The specimen was PBMCs or T cells enriched from blood (not recorded which). The receptors shown here come from a woman aged 18-29 years with acute COVID-19.

This clone was observed a handful of times. This chain links TRBV19 with TRBJ1-1, with 9 bases lining up with TRBD1. The germline gives CDR1 LNHDA, CDR2 SQIVND (reference sequence). This CDR3 has 19 amino acids. V lost 4 bases, J lost 1 base, and 16 bases stayed unmatched. This CDR3 reads CASSTYPPGQGMRNTEAFF. The CDR3 bases are TGTGCCAGTAGTACCTATCCGCCGGGACAGGGAATGAGGAACACTGAAGCTTTCTTT.

The V and J genes are TRBV5-8 and TRBJ1-1; 7 bases fit TRBD1. This CDR3 contains 13 residues. V lost 5 bases, J lost 5 bases, and 6 bases stayed unmatched. The germline V gene has CDR1 SGHTS and CDR2 YDEGEE. CDR3 sequence (DNA): TGTGCCAGCAGTCAAACAGGGGTGACTGAAGCTTTCTTT. As protein: CASSQTGVTEAFF.

CDR3 nucleotide sequence: TGTGCCAGCAGCTTATCCGCGGCCCCTGGAAACACCATATATTTT. Amino acid sequence: CASSLSAAPGNTIYF. This rearrangement joins TRBV7-9 to TRBJ1-3; D is undetermined. Germline CDR1 reads SEHNR; CDR2 reads FQNEAQ (reference sequence). V was clipped by 2 bases and J by 2 bases, with 10 bases between them. This CDR3 has 15 amino acids.

This rearrangement joins TRBV2 to TRBJ2-1; 13 nucleotides align to TRBD2. Trimming took 9 bases from V and 5 from J; bases not matched to a gene: 4. The CDR3 consists of 14 residues. Germline CDR1 is SNHLY and CDR2 is FYNNEI. The CDR3 coding sequence is TGTGCCAGACCGACTAGCGGGAGGAACAATGAGCAGTTCTTC. It is translated as CARPTSGRNNEQFF.

The V and J genes are TRBV7-2 and TRBJ2-7; TRBD2 matches at 7 bases. CDR1 is SGHTA and CDR2 is FQGNSA in the germline V gene. There are 16 residues in the CDR3. V was pared by 8 bases and J by 0 bases, with 13 bases of the junction left unmatched. The DNA for the CDR3 is TGTGCCAGCCACATCCGGGCAGCGGGACTCTCCTACGAGCAGTACTTC. It yields the protein CASHIRAAGLSYEQYF.

J is TRBJ2-7 and V is TRBV29-1, with 9 nucleotides matching TRBD1. Germline assignment: CDR1 SQVTM and CDR2 ANQGSEA. This CDR3 has 14 residues. V trimming: 4 bases; J trimming: 7 bases; junction bases outside the gene matches: 11. In DNA form, the CDR3 reads TGCAGCGTTGCGATAGGGACAGGGAATAAGGAGCAGTACTTC. This codes for CSVAIGTGNKEQYF.

Comment on this clone: Other DNA sequences in this specimen translate into the identical CDR3. The chain is built from TRBV7-9 and TRBJ1-1; D is unresolved. The CDR3 contains 13 residues. Germline V gives CDR1 SEHNR, CDR2 FQNEAQ (reference sequence). Trimming left V 0 bases short and J 4 bases short, with 6 bases between. CDR3 sequence: CASSLASGTEAFF. The CDR3 DNA is TGTGCCAGCAGCTTAGCCAGCGGCACTGAAGCTTTCTTT.

In regard to this clone: Sequence at one end of the junction differs from germline and may be a read error. The gene calls are TRBV19 and TRBJ1-2; perhaps TRBD1 as D (5 bases). This CDR3 contains 14 residues. Germline lookup yields CDR1 LNHDA and CDR2 SQIVND (reference sequence). CDR3 region: CASSIEGRADGYTF. The CDR3 DNA follows: TGTGCCAGTAGTATAGAAGGCAGGGCAGATGGTTACACCTTC.

The DNA of the CDR3 is TGTGCCAGCAGCCTTTATGGGAGCTCCTATAATTCACCCCTCCACTTT. It is translated as CASSLYGSSYNSPLHF. The rearrangement links TRBV3-1 (or the pseudogene TRBV3-2) to TRBJ1-6; no definite D call. The CDR3 runs 16 residues. Germline V gives CDR1 LGHDT, CDR2 YNNKEL (reference sequence). With 4 bases removed from V and 0 bases from J, the gap between germline ends came to 10 bases.

The chain has TRBV3-1 (or the pseudogene TRBV3-2) and TRBJ1-1, with TRBD1 as a possible D gene (5 bases). Germline assignment: CDR1 LGHDT and CDR2 YNNKEL (reference sequence). V was clipped by 1 base and J by 1 base, with 7 bases between them. The CDR3 totals 14 residues. CDR3 sequence (DNA): TGTGCCAGCAGCCAAGTGACAGAGAACACTGAAGCTTTCTTT. This encodes CASSQVTENTEAFF.

This chain uses TRBV25-1 with TRBJ1-4; D uncertain. The CDR3 runs to 16 residues. Germline CDR1 reads MGHDK; CDR2 reads SYGVNS. V was clipped by 4 bases and J by 6 bases, with 18 bases between them. The CDR3 DNA follows: TGTGCCAGCAGTGGACCAATAGCTCAGCGCGATGAAAAACTGTTTTTT. Translated: CASSGPIAQRDEKLFF.